The present TCR beta chain was sequenced within a study of OX40 agonist ivuxolimab in advanced cancers. Overall study: Treatment received earlier with anti-PD-1, anti-PD-L1 or anti-CTLA-4 agents was allowed, and under 50% had some.

The CDR3 is 15 amino acids. Germline CDR1 reads SGDLS; CDR2 reads YYNGEE. Trimming left V 0 bases short and J 3 bases short, with 12 bases between. Blood got drawn at baseline, again on cycle 4 day 1, and then on cycle 7 day 1. Assay: immunoSEQ multiplex PCR; the TCRdb copy retains only in-frame clones and omits some. This table holds fewer than 30,000 clones, roughly 87% found once. The receptor comes from an adult with an advanced solid tumor such as melanoma, head and neck, liver or kidney cancer. The sequencing used CD4+ or CD8+ T cells sorted from blood, collected in a trial of the OX40 agonist ivuxolimab. This chain uses TRBV9 with TRBJ1-2; D call uncertain. This chain's CDR3 is CASSVGLFRDYGYTF. CDR3 nucleotides: TGTGCCAGCAGCGTAGGTCTTTTTCGGGACTATGGCTACACCTTC.